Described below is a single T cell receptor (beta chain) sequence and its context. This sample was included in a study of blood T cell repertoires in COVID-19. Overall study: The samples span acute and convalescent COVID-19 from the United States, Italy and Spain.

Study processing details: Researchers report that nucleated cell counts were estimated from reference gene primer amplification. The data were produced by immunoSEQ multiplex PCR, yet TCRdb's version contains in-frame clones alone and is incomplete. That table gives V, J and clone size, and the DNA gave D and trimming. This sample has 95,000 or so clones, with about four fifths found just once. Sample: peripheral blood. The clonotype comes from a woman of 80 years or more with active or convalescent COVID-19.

This chain's CDR3 is CASSERLGANEQFF. As DNA, the CDR3 is TGTGCCAGCAGTGAAAGACTAGGAGCAAATGAGCAGTTCTTC. The chain carries TRBV2 and TRBJ2-1, with a possible D match to TRBD2 (6 bases). The CDR3 is 14 amino acids. V was shortened by 2 bases and J by 7 bases, with 12 bases between the two germline ends. The germline CDR1 and CDR2 sequences are SNHLY and FYNNEI.